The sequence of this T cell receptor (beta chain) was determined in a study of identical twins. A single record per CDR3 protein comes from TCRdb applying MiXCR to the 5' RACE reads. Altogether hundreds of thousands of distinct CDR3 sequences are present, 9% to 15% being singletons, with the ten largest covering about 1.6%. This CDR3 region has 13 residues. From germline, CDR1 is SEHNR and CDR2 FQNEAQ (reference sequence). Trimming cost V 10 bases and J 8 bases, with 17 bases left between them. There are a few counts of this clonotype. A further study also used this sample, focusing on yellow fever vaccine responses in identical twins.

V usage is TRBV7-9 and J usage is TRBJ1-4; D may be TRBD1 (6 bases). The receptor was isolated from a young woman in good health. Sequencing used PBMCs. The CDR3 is CATGQLHGEKLFF. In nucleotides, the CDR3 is TGTGCCACCGGACAGTTGCACGGAGAAAAACTGTTTTTT.